The TCR beta chain under discussion was sequenced for a study of T cell responses to AZD1222 COVID-19 vaccine. The study, taken as a whole, reports: Only after the peak T cell response were repertoires sampled.

Of note for this clone: Antigen: not known.

TCRdb keeps only in-frame clones here, not all; method: immunoSEQ multiplex PCR. The repertoire has 100,000 to 150,000 clones, about nine tenths of them found once; the top ten carry 7.6%. V shed 5 bases, J shed 4 bases, and the junction held 9 bases outside the gene matches. The germline V gene encodes CDR1 SGHTA and CDR2 FQGNSA. The CDR3 consists of 15 residues. The TCR comes from an adult in good health. This chain joins TRBV7-2 and TRBJ2-7; 9 positions agree with TRBD1. Material: peripheral blood, obtained on day 0 of AZD1222 vaccination. DNA for the CDR3: TGTGCCAGCAGCAACCCCGGGACAGGGACGTACGAGCAGTACTTC. Its translation: CASSNPGTGTYEQYF.